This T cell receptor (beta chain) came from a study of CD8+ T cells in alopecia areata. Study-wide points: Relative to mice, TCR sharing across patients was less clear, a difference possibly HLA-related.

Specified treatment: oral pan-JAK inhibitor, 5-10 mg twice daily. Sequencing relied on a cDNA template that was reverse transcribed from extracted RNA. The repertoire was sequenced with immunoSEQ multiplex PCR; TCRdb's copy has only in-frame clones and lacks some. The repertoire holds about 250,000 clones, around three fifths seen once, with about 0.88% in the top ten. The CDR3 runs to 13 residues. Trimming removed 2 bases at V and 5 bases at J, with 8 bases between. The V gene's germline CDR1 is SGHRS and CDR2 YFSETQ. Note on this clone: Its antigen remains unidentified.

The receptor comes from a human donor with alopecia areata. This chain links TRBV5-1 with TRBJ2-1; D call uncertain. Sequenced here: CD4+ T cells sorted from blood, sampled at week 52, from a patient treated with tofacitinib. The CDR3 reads CASSFQLNNEQFF. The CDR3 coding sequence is TGCGCCAGCAGCTTCCAATTAAACAATGAGCAGTTCTTC.